This TCR beta chain was found in a study of cytomegalovirus exposure and HLA in healthy donors. This clone came up a few times. Germline V gene data show CDR1 as SEHNR and CDR2 as FQNEAQ (reference sequence). Trimming pared 5 bases from V and 4 bases from J, leaving 15 bases between. The CDR3 sequence is 15 residues long. The PCR ran on 60 Vbeta and 13 Jbeta primers. The assay was immunoSEQ multiplex PCR, and TCRdb's table has in-frame clones only and misses some. Altogether approximately 100,000 clones are present, around a tenth being singletons, with the ten largest covering approximately 5.1%. The source of this sequence is a man aged 45-60 years in good health and CMV-seropositive. The sample taken for sequencing was PBMCs. This chain links TRBV7-9 with TRBJ2-4, with D tentatively TRBD2 (6 bases). The CDR3 is CASSLSGAPKNIQYF. CDR3 nucleotide sequence: TGTGCCAGCAGCCTTAGCGGTGCCCCGAAAAACATTCAGTACTTC.